The 21 T cell receptor beta chains listed next were all sequenced from one sample in a study of blood T cell repertoires in COVID-19. Sequencing was performed with immunoSEQ multiplex PCR; in TCRdb, only in-frame clones are kept and a portion is missing. The table records about 210,000 clones, 75% to 90% of them present only once. The sequenced material came from peripheral blood. The receptors were gathered from a woman in her thirties or forties with acute or convalescent COVID-19.

The rearrangement uses TRBV27 and TRBJ1-2; tentative D call: TRBD1 (6 bases). Germline CDR1 and CDR2: MNHEY and SMNVEV (reference sequence). The CDR3 length is 15 residues. V lost 6 bases to trimming and J lost 4 bases, with 18 bases between them. The CDR3 nucleotides are TGTGCCAGCAGACCCGGGGGGGGCATTGGCTATGGCTACACCTTC. Its translation: CASRPGGGIGYGYTF.

The rearrangement joins TRBV19 to TRBJ2-2; 9 positions match TRBD2. Germline trimming cut 6 bases from V and 3 bases from J; bases unmatched to any gene: 5. Germline V gives CDR1 LNHDA, CDR2 SQIVND (reference sequence). The CDR3 has 15 residues. Here the CDR3 reads CASSRLAVHTGELFF. The CDR3 coding sequence is TGTGCCAGTAGCAGACTAGCGGTTCACACCGGGGAGCTGTTTTTT. The full variable domain, with the rest looked up from reference TRBV19 and TRBJ2-2, is DGGITQSPKYLFRKEGQNVTLSCEQNLNHDAMYWYRQDPGQGLRLIYYSQIVNDFQKGDIAEGYSVSREKKESFPLTVTSAQKNPTAFYLCASSRLAVHTGELFFGEGSRLTVL.

CDR3 sequence: CASSITWGLAGSGETQYF. The CDR3 DNA reads TGTGCCAGCAGCATCACTTGGGGGCTAGCGGGGTCGGGTGAGACCCAGTACTTC. This chain uses TRBV7-8 with TRBJ2-5, with 9 positions matching TRBD2. The V gene's germline CDR1 is SGHVS and CDR2 FQNEAQ. CDR3 length equals 18 residues. Trimming removed 5 bases from V and 5 bases from J; junction bases left unmatched: 18. The full variable domain, completed using reference TRBV7-8 and TRBJ2-5, is GAGVSQSPRYKVAKRGQDVALRCDPISGHVSLFWYQQALGQGPEFLTYFQNEAQLDKSGLPSDRFFAERPEGSVSTLKIQRTQQEDSAVYLCASSITWGLAGSGETQYFGPGTRLLVL.

V and J are TRBV28 and TRBJ2-4, with a weak D call TRBD2 (5 bases). The V gene lost 7 bases and the J gene lost 4 bases, with 14 bases spanning the gap. The CDR3 has 14 amino acids. The V gene's germline CDR1 is MDHEN and CDR2 SYDVKM. The CDR3 reads CASTFPGKKNIQYF. The CDR3 coding sequence is TGTGCCAGCACCTTCCCCGGGAAAAAAAACATTCAGTACTTC.

The genes are TRBV2 and TRBJ1-1; D gene ambiguous. The CDR3 has 13 residues. V was clipped by 9 bases and J by 4 bases, with 15 bases between them. CDR1 and CDR2 from the germline V gene are SNHLY and FYNNEI. The CDR3 loop is CARTAGFSTEAFF. CDR3 nucleotide sequence: TGTGCCAGGACTGCGGGGTTTTCCACTGAAGCTTTCTTT.

The J gene is TRBJ1-5, the V gene TRBV19, with D maybe TRBD1 (6 bases). The CDR3 totals 17 residues. Germline V gene data show CDR1 as LNHDA and CDR2 as SQIVND (reference sequence). Trimming removed 5 bases from V and 7 bases from J, with 24 bases in between. The CDR3 DNA sequence: TGTGCCAGTAGTCCCGAGGGGCTCCACAGGGTGAACCAGCCCCAGCATTTT. Residues: CASSPEGLHRVNQPQHF. The full variable domain, completed using reference TRBV19 and TRBJ1-5, is DGGITQSPKYLFRKEGQNVTLSCEQNLNHDAMYWYRQDPGQGLRLIYYSQIVNDFQKGDIAEGYSVSREKKESFPLTVTSAQKNPTAFYLCASSPEGLHRVNQPQHFGDGTRLSIL.

The rearrangement joins TRBV7-6 to TRBJ2-1; TRBD2 is a possible D gene (6 bases). Germline CDR1 and CDR2: SGHVS and FNYEAQ. This CDR3 has 12 amino acids. Between the trimmed V and J ends, which lost 6 bases and 12 bases, there was a span of 15 bases. The CDR3 coding sequence is TGTGCCAGCAGTTCTACGGGGGTGGGGCAGTTCTTC. This sequence encodes CASSSTGVGQFF.

This clone occurred a few times. V usage is TRBV7-2 and J usage is TRBJ2-7; D is unclear. The CDR3 extends over 13 amino acids. V lost 4 bases to trimming and J lost 3 bases, with 10 bases between them. CDR1 and CDR2 (germline): SGHTA, FQGNSA. As DNA, the CDR3 is TGTGCCAGCAGCTCTGGGCCCAGCTACGAGCAGTACGTC. As protein: CASSSGPSYEQYV.

The rearrangement uses TRBV5-6 and TRBJ1-1, with D unclear. Trimming stripped 2 bases from V and 1 base from J, with 9 bases between. This CDR3 is built from 14 residues. Germline V gene lookup returns CDR1 SGHDT and CDR2 YYEEEE. DNA for the CDR3: TGTGCCAGCAGCTTCGGACTCCCGAACACTGAAGCTTTCTTT. This codes for CASSFGLPNTEAFF.

The rearrangement joins TRBV6-1 to TRBJ1-2; 9 bases are a match to TRBD1. J lost 7 bases, V lost 10 bases, and 10 bases had no gene match. Germline-derived CDR1 and CDR2 are MNHNS and SASEGT. The CDR3 covers 13 residues. The CDR3 reads CATGTGPLVGYTF. The CDR3 DNA is TGTGCCACCGGGACAGGGCCCCTGGTTGGCTACACCTTC.

The chain has TRBV18 and TRBJ1-2, with TRBD1 as a possible D gene (5 bases). Germline CDR1 reads KGHSH; CDR2 reads LQKENI. CDR3 length equals 15 residues. Trimming removed 6 bases at V and 5 bases at J, with 19 bases between. The CDR3: CASSPDGQGGYGYTF. The DNA for the CDR3 is TGTGCCAGCTCTCCCGACGGGCAGGGAGGGTATGGCTACACCTTC.

The chain has TRBV7-9 and TRBJ2-3; D may be TRBD2 (5 bases). There are 15 residues in the CDR3. The V end lost 5 bases, the J end lost 0 bases, and 12 bases lay between the germline ends. Germline CDR1 is SEHNR and CDR2 is FQNEAQ (reference sequence). This CDR3 is CASSVSGFSTDTQYF. The CDR3 nucleotides read TGTGCCAGCAGCGTATCGGGATTTAGCACAGATACGCAGTATTTT.

This clone was observed a few times. The rearrangement links TRBV5-6 to TRBJ1-1; 9 nucleotides agree with TRBD1. This CDR3 spans 15 amino acids. The germline CDR1 and CDR2 sequences are SGHDT and YYEEEE. V was pared by 2 bases and J by 11 bases, with 13 bases of the junction left unmatched. CDR3 sequence reads: CASSLPGQGGFEAFF. In DNA form, the CDR3 reads TGTGCCAGCAGCTTACCGGGACAGGGCGGATTCGAGGCTTTCTTT.

This sequence joins TRBV10-3 and TRBJ2-1; 7 nucleotides align to TRBD2. The CDR3 is made up of 12 amino acids. Germline lookup yields CDR1 ENHRY and CDR2 SYGVKD. The V gene end was trimmed by 3 bases and the J gene end by 16 bases; junction bases not matched to a gene: 9. CDR3 in amino acids: CAISESGGDHFF. CDR3 in DNA: TGTGCCATCAGTGAATCGGGGGGAGATCATTTCTTC.

The chain uses TRBV6-5 and TRBJ1-2; D unclear. This CDR3 contains 12 residues. Trimming cost V 4 bases and J 8 bases, with 11 bases left between them. The germline CDR1 and CDR2 sequences are MNHEY and SVGAGI. The CDR3 loop reads CASSSGSDGYTF. As DNA, the CDR3 is TGTGCCAGCAGTTCCGGGTCAGACGGCTACACCTTC.

The rearrangement links TRBV27 to TRBJ1-2; D may be TRBD1 (5 bases). This CDR3 region has 13 residues. Germline V gene sequence: CDR1 MNHEY, CDR2 SMNVEV (reference sequence). Trimming took off 8 bases at V and 5 bases at J, with 15 bases between the two ends. The CDR3 DNA reads TGTGCCAGCTCTCCCGGGGGGTGGTATGGCTACACCTTC. It specifies CASSPGGWYGYTF.

In this sample, this clone turned up a few times. This CDR3 is CASSTSEAARYGYTF. CDR3 nucleotide sequence: TGTGCCAGTAGTACGTCTGAGGCAGCGCGGTATGGCTACACCTTC. The rearrangement uses TRBV19 and TRBJ1-2; D is unclear. V lost 4 bases and J 5 bases, leaving 17 bases between the germline ends. The CDR3 runs 15 residues. Germline V gene lookup returns CDR1 LNHDA and CDR2 SQIVND (reference sequence). The whole variable domain, filled in from reference TRBV19 and TRBJ1-2, reads DGGITQSPKYLFRKEGQNVTLSCEQNLNHDAMYWYRQDPGQGLRLIYYSQIVNDFQKGDIAEGYSVSREKKESFPLTVTSAQKNPTAFYLCASSTSEAARYGYTFGSGTRLTVV.

This clone has just a few counts. J is TRBJ2-7 and V is TRBV15, with TRBD1 as a possible D gene (6 bases). The germline V gene encodes CDR1 LNHNV and CDR2 YYDKDF (reference sequence). This CDR3 comprises 20 residues. The V and J ends lost 0 bases and 0 bases respectively, with 24 bases between them. CDR3 residues: CATSRDHPGAGATVSYEQYV. As DNA, the CDR3 is TGTGCCACCAGCAGAGATCACCCAGGTGCAGGGGCCACGGTCTCCTACGAGCAGTACGTC.

The rearrangement links TRBV6-2 or TRBV6-3 to TRBJ1-1, with no clear D. The CDR3 sequence is 18 residues long. Trimming removed 4 bases from V and 4 bases from J, with 25 bases in between. Germline CDR1 and CDR2: MNHEY and SVGEGT. The chain's CDR3 is CASSFVLGNTSWSTEAFF. CDR3 nucleotides: TGTGCCAGCAGTTTCGTATTAGGGAATACTAGCTGGAGCACTGAAGCTTTCTTT.

The chain carries TRBV30 and TRBJ2-2; D unclear. V gave up 3 bases and J gave up 10 bases, with 9 bases separating them. This CDR3 comprises 11 residues. Germline assignment: CDR1 GTSNPN and CDR2 SVGIG (reference sequence). The CDR3 protein is CAWSAPVELFF. The CDR3 DNA sequence: TGTGCCTGGAGCGCCCCGGTGGAGCTGTTTTTT.

CDR3 sequence (DNA): TGTGCCAGCAGTTCCCCCCTTTTTTCGGGGGGCCCCGCAGATACGCAGTATTTT. Its translation: CASSSPLFSGGPADTQYF. The chain links TRBV27 to TRBJ2-3; maybe TRBD2 (7 bases). Looked up from germline, CDR1 is MNHEY and CDR2 is SMNVEV (reference sequence). The germline V and J ends were trimmed by 4 bases and 4 bases, with 24 bases remaining between them. The length of the CDR3 is 18 residues.